Each of the 15 T cell receptor beta chains below was sequenced from the same sample in a study of shared clonotypes between healthy human individuals. This table comes from immunoSEQ multiplex PCR, and its TCRdb copy is limited to in-frame clones, with some not included. The sample consists of under 600,000 clones, about 96% of them appearing once. Sequencing used naive CD4+ T cells sorted from blood. Stated subset: CD45RA+ positively selected. These receptors all stem from a woman between 25 and 40 years old in good health.

V gene TRBV29-1 combines with J gene TRBJ1-5; 9 bases match TRBD1. The CDR3 contains 14 residues. The V and J ends lost 7 bases and 9 bases, in that order; junction bases with no gene match: 13. The germline CDR1 and CDR2 sequences are SQVTM and ANQGSEA. The CDR3 bases are TGCAGCGCTGCATCGGGGACAGGGATGGGGCCCCAGCATTTT. This encodes CSAASGTGMGPQHF.

This chain connects TRBV6-1 to TRBJ2-5; the D gene is possibly TRBD2 (6 bases). The J call may be wrong; the DNA end is better matched by TRBJ2-7. The CDR3 contains 14 residues. The germline CDR1 and CDR2 sequences are MNHNS and SASEGT. The CDR3 DNA follows: TGTGCCAGCAGTTGGAGTGGACAAGCGGGCGAGCAGTACTTC. Its protein is CASSWSGQAGEQYF.

This chain uses TRBV6-1 with TRBJ1-5; D is undetermined. The CDR3 totals 14 residues. Between the trimmed V and J ends, which lost 1 base and 9 bases, there was a span of 13 bases. CDR1 MNHNS and CDR2 SASEGT come from the germline V gene. The CDR3 here is CASSEEGRRWPQHF. The CDR3, as DNA: TGTGCCAGCAGTGAAGAGGGCAGACGCTGGCCCCAGCATTTT.

The chain employs TRBV28 and TRBJ2-3; tentatively, D is TRBD1 or TRBD2 (5 bases each). This CDR3 spans 14 amino acids. In germline, CDR1 is MDHEN, CDR2 SYDVKM. V lost 6 bases, J lost 4 bases, and 14 bases lay in between. The CDR3 loop is CASRGPQEADTQYF. Written as DNA, the CDR3 is TGTGCCAGCAGGGGGCCGCAGGAGGCAGATACGCAGTATTTT.

The chain couples TRBV5-1 to TRBJ2-7; the match to TRBD2 covers 8 bases. This CDR3 spans 16 amino acids. V was pared by 1 base and J by 3 bases, with 9 bases of the junction left unmatched. The germline V gene encodes CDR1 SGHRS and CDR2 YFSETQ. The CDR3 protein is CASSLSRISGIYEQYF. The CDR3 DNA reads TGCGCCAGCAGCTTGTCCAGGATTAGCGGGATCTACGAGCAGTACTTC.

This clone was counted a single time. This chain uses TRBV9 with TRBJ2-5, with TRBD2 matching 11 bases. Germline V CDR1 and CDR2: SGDLS, YYNGEE. V shed 2 bases, J shed 4 bases, and the junction held 10 bases outside the gene matches. This CDR3 region has 17 residues. Here the CDR3 reads CASSVSTSGRRSETQYF. DNA of the CDR3: TGTGCCAGCAGCGTCTCCACTAGCGGGAGAAGGTCAGAGACCCAGTACTTC.

The chain has TRBV7-2 and TRBJ2-6; D unclear. This CDR3 spans 15 amino acids. CDR1 is SGHTA, CDR2 FQGNSA, per germline. V lost 2 bases, J lost 4 bases, and 9 bases lay in between. The CDR3 is CASSLLLFGANVLTF. In nucleotides, the CDR3 is TGTGCCAGCAGCTTACTTCTGTTCGGGGCCAACGTCCTGACTTTC.

This clone was observed once. The V and J genes are TRBV7-2 and TRBJ2-5; the match to TRBD1 covers 10 bases. Germline CDR1 is SGHTA and CDR2 is FQGNSA. This CDR3 is 15 amino acids long. J was trimmed by 4 bases and V by 5 bases; bases with no gene match: 7. The CDR3 DNA reads as TGTGCCAGCAGCCAGTCTGGGACAGGGGTAGAGACCCAGTACTTC. Protein sequence: CASSQSGTGVETQYF. Combining the CDR3 with reference TRBV7-2 and TRBJ2-5 gives the whole variable domain GAGVSQSPSNKVTEKGKDVELRCDPISGHTALYWYRQSLGQGLEFLIYFQGNSAPDKSGLPSDRFSAERTGGSVSTLTIQRTQQEDSAVYLCASSQSGTGVETQYFGPGTRLLVL.

The rearrangement uses TRBV19 and TRBJ2-1; 10 bases match TRBD2. Unmatched junction bases numbered 13, after V lost 5 bases and J lost 0 bases. Looked up from germline, CDR1 is LNHDA and CDR2 is SQIVND (reference sequence). The CDR3 consists of 19 residues. The CDR3 coding sequence is TGTGCCAGTAGTCCCTGGGCTAGCGGGAGCTTTAGCTCCTACAATGAGCAGTTCTTC. Encoded protein: CASSPWASGSFSSYNEQFF.

The chain carries TRBV13 and TRBJ2-1; a possible D gene is TRBD2 (5 bases). This CDR3 is built from 15 residues. The ends were cut back, 6 bases at V and 7 bases at J, with 19 bases in the middle. The germline V gene has CDR1 PRHDT and CDR2 FYEKMQ (reference sequence). Here the CDR3 DNA reads TGTGCCAGCAGGCCTCTAGCCTACCTAGGGAATGAGCAGTTCTTC. Amino acids: CASRPLAYLGNEQFF.

The chain couples TRBV7-8 to TRBJ1-1; no definite D call. Germline CDR1 is SGHVS and CDR2 is FQNEAQ. This CDR3 is built from 14 residues. Trimming took 0 bases from V and 0 from J, leaving 5 bases between them. CDR3 sequence reads: CASSLAGLNTEAFF. In DNA, the CDR3 is TGTGCCAGCAGCTTAGCAGGGTTGAACACTGAAGCTTTCTTT.

This clone was seen just once. V and J are TRBV25-1 and TRBJ1-3; D unclear. Germline CDR1 reads MGHDK; CDR2 reads SYGVNS. This CDR3 contains 16 residues. The ends were cut back, 5 bases at V and 0 bases at J, with 14 bases in the middle. CDR3 in amino acids: CASSFIAPDSGNTIYF. The CDR3 DNA reads TGTGCCAGCAGTTTTATAGCCCCGGACTCTGGAAACACCATATATTTT.

The rearrangement links TRBV2 to TRBJ1-5; D gene unclear. V lost 4 bases, J lost 6 bases, and 10 bases lay in between. This CDR3 has 13 residues. Germline V gives CDR1 SNHLY, CDR2 FYNNEI. The CDR3 protein is CASSVGEAQPQHF. In DNA form, the CDR3 reads TGTGCCAGCAGTGTTGGGGAGGCTCAGCCCCAGCATTTT.

V and J are TRBV6-5 and TRBJ2-7, with TRBD2 identical over 9 bases. J lost 5 bases, V lost 6 bases, and 8 bases had no gene match. The germline CDR1 and CDR2 sequences are MNHEY and SVGAGI. This CDR3 region has 14 residues. CDR3 DNA sequence: TGTGCCAGCAGGAGGATAGCGGGAGAAGACGAGCAGTACTTC. Protein: CASRRIAGEDEQYF.

The sample holds one count of this clone. DNA of the CDR3: TGTGCCAGCAGCTTAAAAGTCGGGAGCTCCTACAATGAGCAGTTCTTC. Residues: CASSLKVGSSYNEQFF. The V and J genes are TRBV7-3 and TRBJ2-1; the D gene is possibly TRBD2 (6 bases). Germline loops: CDR1 SGHTA, CDR2 FQGTGA. This CDR3 is built from 16 residues. V lost 1 base and J lost 0, with 10 bases in between.